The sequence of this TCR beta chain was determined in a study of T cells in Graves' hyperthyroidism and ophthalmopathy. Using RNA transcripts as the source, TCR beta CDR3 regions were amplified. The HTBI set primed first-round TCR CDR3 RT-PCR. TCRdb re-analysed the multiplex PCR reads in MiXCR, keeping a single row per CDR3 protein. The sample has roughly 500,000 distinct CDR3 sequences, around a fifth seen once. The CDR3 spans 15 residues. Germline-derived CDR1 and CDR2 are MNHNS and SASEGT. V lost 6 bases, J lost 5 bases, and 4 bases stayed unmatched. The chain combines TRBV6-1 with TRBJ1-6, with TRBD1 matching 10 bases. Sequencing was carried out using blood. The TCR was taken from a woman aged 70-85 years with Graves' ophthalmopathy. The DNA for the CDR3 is TGTGCCAGCAGCGGGACAGGGGCAGATAATTCACCCCTCCACTTT. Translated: CASSGTGADNSPLHF.